Listed below are T cell receptor beta chains from one sample, sequenced in a study of response to subunit inactivated influenza vaccine. TCRdb ran MiXCR on the RT-PCR reads and lists one entry per CDR3 protein. The sample shows about 570,000 distinct CDR3 sequences, about 11% of them seen only once. These sequences were also reported in another study, on T cells expressing NK-cell markers.

Sequences were derived from PBMCs from blood, sampled on the day of vaccination. These receptors all stem from a man over 45 who received an inactivated influenza vaccine. The CDR3 runs from the conserved cysteine through the conserved F or W. D genes are given only for firm matches. Not every row has a clone size; where given, it reads once, few, many or a size class.

few	.	TRBV5-8	TRBJ2-3	CASSFKASTDTQYF	TGTGCCAGCAGCTTTAAGGCGAGCACAGATACGCAGTATTTT
few	TRBD2	TRBV7-9	TRBJ2-2	CASSSYPPTLAGDTGELFF	TGTGCCAGCAGCTCCTACCCTCCTACCTTAGCGGGGGACACCGGGGAGCTGTTTTTT
few	.	TRBV7-9	TRBJ1-6	CASSPDRTNNSPLHF	TGTGCCAGCAGCCCAGACAGGACGAATAATTCACCCCTCCACTTT
many	.	TRBV12-3/TRBV12-4	TRBJ2-4	CASSTRVNIQYF	TGTGCCAGCAGCACCAGGGTGAACATTCAGTACTTC
few	.	TRBV5-1	TRBJ2-7	CASSFYSLRRGSYEQYF	TGCGCCAGCAGCTTTTATAGCCTGCGCCGCGGGTCCTACGAGCAGTACTTC
few	TRBD1	TRBV24-1	TRBJ1-5	CATSDRGGQGYVQPQHF	TGTGCCACCAGTGATCGAGGGGGACAGGGGTATGTTCAGCCCCAGCATTTT
few	.	TRBV9	TRBJ2-5	CASSVAGLGYQETQYF	TGTGCCAGCAGCGTAGCGGGACTGGGGTACCAAGAGACCCAGTACTTC
few	.	TRBV12-3/TRBV12-4	TRBJ2-7	CASSFGLAEYF	TGTGCCAGCAGTTTTGGGCTGGCGGAGTACTTC
.	TRBD2	TRBV9	TRBJ2-1	CASSAGTSGRNEQFF	TGTGCCAGCAGCGCAGGGACTAGCGGGAGGAATGAGCAGTTCTTC
few	.	TRBV5-6	TRBJ1-1	CASSLALGRGDTEAFF	TGTGCCAGCAGCTTGGCCCTGGGCAGGGGAGACACTGAAGCTTTCTTT
.	TRBD2	TRBV2	TRBJ2-3	CASSSGVDTDTQYF	TGTGCCAGCAGTAGCGGGGTCGACACAGATACGCAGTATTTT
.	TRBD1	TRBV20-1	TRBJ2-5	CSAEIPLGTGGGLETQYF	TGCAGTGCAGAAATACCTCTGGGGACAGGGGGTGGATTAGAGACCCAGTACTTC
few	.	TRBV27	TRBJ2-3	CASSLSVTPTDTQYF	TGTGCCAGCAGTTTATCAGTGACACCCACAGATACGCAGTATTTT
.	.	TRBV18	TRBJ2-5	CASSPTGRPKQETQYF	TGTGCCAGCTCACCAACAGGACGGCCAAAGCAAGAGACCCAGTACTTC
.	.	TRBV9	TRBJ1-2	CASSLLAGRGYTF	TGTGCCAGCAGCCTGTTGGCAGGACGGGGCTACACCTTC
many	.	TRBV12-3/TRBV12-4	TRBJ1-1	CASSTHQGLNTEAFF	TGTGCCAGCAGTACCCACCAGGGTCTGAACACTGAAGCTTTCTTT
few	.	TRBV20-1	TRBJ2-3	CSARPRGGTDTQYF	TGCAGTGCTAGACCCAGGGGTGGTACAGATACGCAGTATTTT
many	.	TRBV12-3/TRBV12-4	TRBJ1-1	CASKGLRNTEAFF	TGTGCCAGCAAGGGGCTGAGGAACACTGAAGCTTTCTTT
.	.	TRBV4-3	TRBJ2-7	CASSPAFGTSYEQYF	TGCGCCAGCAGCCCCGCTTTTGGCACCTCCTACGAGCAGTACTTC
.	TRBD2	TRBV9	TRBJ2-3	CASSVTSERADTQYF	TGTGCCAGCAGCGTCACTAGCGAAAGGGCAGATACGCAGTATTTT
many	TRBD2	TRBV5-1	TRBJ2-1	CASSSLAGGPNEQFF	TGCGCCAGCAGCTCACTAGCGGGAGGGCCTAATGAGCAGTTCTTC
.	.	TRBV7-2	TRBJ2-2	CASIPPAGQTGELFF	TGTGCCAGCATCCCGCCGGCAGGGCAGACCGGGGAGCTGTTTTTT
.	.	TRBV12-3/TRBV12-4	TRBJ1-6	CASSRQGQNSPLHF	TGTGCCAGCAGCCGCCAGGGGCAAAATTCACCCCTCCACTTT
many	.	TRBV7-3	TRBJ2-5	CASSRSGEETQYF	TGTGCCAGCAGCCGCTCGGGGGAAGAGACCCAGTACTTC
.	TRBD2	TRBV29-1	TRBJ2-7	CSFRGAGASYEQYF	TGCAGCTTTCGGGGAGCGGGAGCCTCCTACGAGCAGTACTTC
.	TRBD2	TRBV20-1	TRBJ2-7	CSARPSGISYEQYF	TGCAGTGCTAGACCTAGCGGGATATCCTACGAGCAGTACTTC
.	.	TRBV12-3/TRBV12-4	TRBJ2-3	CASSFQRSDTQYF	TGTGCCAGCAGTTTTCAACGGTCAGATACGCAGTATTTT
many	TRBD1	TRBV12-3/TRBV12-4	TRBJ2-5	CASSRGQGRQETQYF	TGTGCCAGCAGTAGGGGACAGGGACGTCAAGAGACCCAGTACTTC
many	.	TRBV20-1	TRBJ2-1	CSADDTTSYNEQFF	TGCAGTGCTGACGACACAACCTCCTACAATGAGCAGTTCTTC
.	TRBD1	TRBV3-1	TRBJ1-3	CASSHARTGENTIYF	TGTGCCAGCAGCCACGCCCGGACAGGGGAAAACACCATATATTTT
many	TRBD1	TRBV5-1	TRBJ2-1	CASSFNRGPVNEQFF	TGCGCCAGCAGCTTTAACAGGGGGCCGGTGAATGAGCAGTTCTTC
few	TRBD1	TRBV5-1	TRBJ2-2	CASSSGQGSSTGELFF	TGCGCCAGCAGCTCCGGACAGGGGTCGAGCACCGGGGAGCTGTTTTTT
few	TRBD2	TRBV12-3/TRBV12-4	TRBJ2-7	CASSRSGRTYEQYF	TGTGCCAGCAGCCGTAGCGGGAGAACCTACGAGCAGTACTTC
.	.	TRBV12-3/TRBV12-4	TRBJ2-1	CASSFSSTNEQFF	TGTGCCAGCAGTTTCTCTTCTACTAATGAGCAGTTCTTC
few	.	TRBV12-3/TRBV12-4	TRBJ1-1	CASRLRGTEAFF	TGTGCCAGCAGGCTAAGGGGTACTGAAGCTTTCTTT
.	.	TRBV5-1	TRBJ2-2	CASSLSGAGTHTGELFF	TGCGCCAGCAGCTTGTCCGGTGCGGGGACCCACACCGGGGAGCTGTTTTTT
few	TRBD1	TRBV6-2/TRBV6-3	TRBJ2-7	CASSDRGGYEQYF	TGTGCCAGCAGTGACAGGGGAGGCTACGAGCAGTACTTC
.	.	TRBV24-1	TRBJ2-5	CATSDSDVEETQYF	TGTGCCACCAGTGATTCGGACGTAGAAGAGACCCAGTACTTC
.	.	TRBV20-1	TRBJ2-5	CSARRSASRETQYF	TGCAGTGCTAGACGGTCGGCTAGTAGGGAGACCCAGTACTTC
.	TRBD2	TRBV6-2/TRBV6-3	TRBJ2-5	CASSYPGGTQETQYF	TGTGCCAGCAGTTACCCCGGGGGGACCCAAGAGACCCAGTACTTC
.	TRBD2	TRBV6-2/TRBV6-3	TRBJ2-7	CASRRPGLARDEQYF	TGTGCCAGCAGGAGACCCGGACTAGCACGCGACGAGCAGTACTTC
many	TRBD1	TRBV5-1	TRBJ1-5	CASSLGTGGGQPQHF	TGCGCCAGCAGCTTAGGGACAGGGGGCGGCCAGCCCCAGCATTTT
.	TRBD2	TRBV6-5	TRBJ2-1	CASSSGLAGGSSYNEQFF	TGTGCCAGCAGTTCCGGACTAGCGGGGGGGAGCTCCTACAATGAGCAGTTCTTC
.	TRBD2	TRBV6-2/TRBV6-3	TRBJ2-7	CASRPGTTSYEQYF	TGTGCCAGCAGACCCGGGACTACCTCCTACGAGCAGTACTTC
few	TRBD1	TRBV5-1	TRBJ1-3	CASSFGSTGF	TGCGCCAGCAGCTTTGGGTCGACAGGGTTT
many	.	TRBV3-1	TRBJ2-2	CASSHPQGKLFF	TGTGCCAGCAGCCACCCCCAGGGTAAGCTGTTTTTT
few	.	TRBV5-1	TRBJ2-7	CASSLGAGQTYEQYF	TGCGCCAGCAGCTTGGGGGCGGGACAAACCTACGAGCAGTACTTC
few	.	TRBV7-2	TRBJ2-7	CASSLGPLDSYEQYF	TGTGCCAGCAGCTTAGGCCCCCTGGACAGCTACGAGCAGTACTTC
.	.	TRBV5-1	TRBJ2-7	CASSNRGDRKGEQYF	TGCGCCAGCAGTAACCGAGGGGATCGAAAGGGCGAGCAGTACTTC
.	TRBD2	TRBV7-8	TRBJ2-2	CASSPRGGNTGELFF	TGTGCCAGCAGTCCGCGGGGGGGGAACACCGGGGAGCTGTTTTTT
few	TRBD1	TRBV13	TRBJ2-2	CASSLRWTGENGELFF	TGTGCCAGCAGCTTAAGGTGGACAGGGGAGAACGGGGAGCTGTTTTTT
few	TRBD1	TRBV7-2	TRBJ1-2	CASSLPGQGYGYTF	TGTGCCAGCAGCTTGCCGGGACAGGGCTATGGCTACACCTTC
few	.	TRBV10-3	TRBJ2-2	CAISDLTKPGSNTGELFF	TGTGCCATCAGTGATCTTACTAAACCGGGATCTAACACCGGGGAGCTGTTTTTT
few	.	TRBV9	TRBJ1-2	CASSVGGYEDYGYTF	TGTGCCAGCAGCGTAGGAGGGTATGAGGACTATGGCTACACCTTC